A selection of T cell receptor beta chains follows, all from one sample in a study of siplizumab effects on memory and regulatory T cells. Measured with immunoSEQ multiplex PCR; TCRdb has only the in-frame clones, and not every one. The sample lists some 75,000 clones; 85% to 95% were seen once. The sequencing sample was made of CD8+ T cells sorted from blood. These receptors came from a human donor in good health. Each CDR3 is given without its conserved first and last residue. Fields, in order: CDR3 protein, D gene, J gene, V gene. The D gene is left open where the match is weak.

ASSISGHLH | - | TRBJ1-6 | TRBV19
ASSDHEQY | - | TRBJ2-7 | TRBV10-2
ASSEPNVNEQF | - | TRBJ2-1 | TRBV2
ASSLDQSSYNEQF | - | TRBJ2-1 | TRBV7-6
ASSLQIQSTPNYGYT | - | TRBJ1-2 | TRBV7-9
ASSLAGAGEKLF | - | TRBJ1-4 | TRBV11-2
ASSQDRSSYNEQF | - | TRBJ2-1 | TRBV4-3
ASSIGGTYNSPLH | - | TRBJ1-6 | TRBV19
ASSQVIGREQY | - | TRBJ2-7 | TRBV4-3
ASSEGGTLIEKLF | - | TRBJ1-4 | TRBV2
SVVDRQALH | - | TRBJ1-6 | TRBV29-1
ASSLGTTGDQPQH | TRBD1 | TRBJ1-5 | TRBV11-2
ASSVVSGTANYGYT | TRBD1 | TRBJ1-2 | TRBV9
ASSFNPNYGYT | - | TRBJ1-2 | TRBV2
ASSFVTGGNEQY | TRBD1 | - | TRBV6-5
ASSSILGAETQY | - | TRBJ2-5 | TRBV19
ASSYLGAEGTQY | - | TRBJ2-5 | TRBV7-2
ASSLSPQGADEQF | TRBD1 | TRBJ2-1 | TRBV5-1
ASSLMGGAKAF | - | TRBJ1-1 | TRBV27
ASSQGQVHYEQY | TRBD1 | TRBJ2-7 | TRBV27
ASSDNNEQF | - | TRBJ2-1 | TRBV9
ASSSGLAGTTDTQY | TRBD2 | TRBJ2-3 | TRBV7-3
SVERTGYEQY | - | TRBJ2-7 | TRBV29-1
AREGRNTEAF | - | TRBJ1-1 | TRBV2
ASTWGLNTEAF | - | TRBJ1-1 | TRBV10-2
ASKSVGAYGYT | - | TRBJ1-2 | TRBV5-6
ASSQWGVNTEAF | - | TRBJ1-1 | TRBV27
ASSQNTRGTGETQY | - | TRBJ2-5 | TRBV6-6
ASSVGALTSYEQY | - | TRBJ2-7 | TRBV9
ASSSTVTANYGYT | - | TRBJ1-2 | TRBV28
ASSYYPTVSGNTIY | - | TRBJ1-3 | TRBV6-6
SVEDPSARNIQY | - | TRBJ2-4 | TRBV29-1
ASSDWDRSY | TRBD1 | TRBJ2-7 | TRBV25-1
ASSQDRVNLYT | - | TRBJ1-2 | TRBV4-2
ASSEGPYTGELF | - | TRBJ2-2 | TRBV7-8
ASSIRQSTDTQY | - | TRBJ2-3 | TRBV19
ASSSGLSRYEQY | TRBD2 | TRBJ2-7 | TRBV7-9
ASGLGGGETQY | - | TRBJ2-5 | TRBV12-5
ASRLGADTQY | - | TRBJ2-3 | TRBV7-9
ASSVGPLDTGELF | - | TRBJ2-2 | TRBV9
ASSTIRGGYQPQH | - | TRBJ1-5 | TRBV28
SVVSDRGYEQY | TRBD1 | TRBJ2-7 | TRBV29-1
ASSLDTGVYQPQH | TRBD1 | TRBJ1-5 | TRBV11-2
ASSGWPGVGETQY | - | TRBJ2-5 | TRBV5-1
ASLSEGVEAF | - | TRBJ1-1 | TRBV4-1
ASSRAEHWLGGSEQETQY | TRBD2 | TRBJ2-5 | TRBV4-3
ASSPRTSGGYTQY | TRBD2 | TRBJ2-3 | TRBV9
ASIRALYEQY | - | TRBJ2-7 | TRBV6-5
ASSDPSYEQY | - | TRBJ2-7 | TRBV7-2
ASSPGTGGWGTEAF | TRBD1 | TRBJ1-1 | TRBV4-2
ASRSRPSGYT | - | TRBJ1-2 | TRBV12-2
ASSQRLGLGEQY | - | TRBJ2-7 | TRBV14
ASSPGQNIEQY | - | TRBJ2-7 | TRBV25-1
ASSQAAMGTEAF | - | TRBJ1-1 | TRBV4-1
GKGFAILDRMMGVNSGNTIY | TRBD1 | TRBJ1-3 | TRBV19
ASSSYSLAGSGETQY | TRBD2 | TRBJ2-5 | TRBV9
ASSQYLGVQPQH | - | TRBJ1-5 | TRBV4-2
ASSFSGGGVKGYT | TRBD1 | TRBJ1-2 | TRBV5-4
ASNQGQGVQPQH | TRBD1 | TRBJ1-5 | TRBV2
ASSPTNTGELF | - | TRBJ2-2 | TRBV6-5